This TCR beta chain was observed in a study of T cells in Graves' hyperthyroidism and ophthalmopathy. Amplified regions were TCR beta CDR3 sequences from RNA transcripts. Initially, a first-round RT-PCR of the TCR CDR3 employed the HTBI primer set. TCRdb reanalysed the multiplex PCR reads using MiXCR and keeps one entry per CDR3 protein. Counted here are some 600,000 distinct CDR3 sequences, approximately 15% occurring once; the ten biggest clones make up about 5.8%. This clonotype was seen ten or more times. This TCR derives from a woman between 25 and 40 years old with Graves' hyperthyroidism that later progressed to Graves' ophthalmopathy. Sequenced: blood.

In DNA, the CDR3 is TGTGCCAGCAGCCCGACTAGCGGGAGGTCCTCCGTTTCCTACGAGCAGTACTTC. Protein product: CASSPTSGRSSVSYEQYF. The chain links TRBV7-9 to TRBJ2-7; 13 nucleotides agree with TRBD2. With 5 bases clipped from V and 1 base from J, the junction kept 11 bases outside the gene matches. Germline V gives CDR1 SEHNR, CDR2 FQNEAQ (reference sequence). The CDR3 totals 18 residues.